The present T cell receptor beta chain was sequenced within a study of blood T cell repertoires in COVID-19. Study in general: The samples span acute and convalescent COVID-19 from the United States, Italy and Spain. In each case, the material was cDNA or gDNA derived from T cells, B-cell-depleted T cells, or PBMCs.

Measured with immunoSEQ multiplex PCR; TCRdb has only the in-frame clones, and not every one. The sample consists of fewer than 400,000 clones, around nine tenths of them appearing once. Those enrolled, adults aged about 18 to 89 years, came from about two dozen US areas. Recovered Cohort 3 donors showed two negative PCRs, clearance, or symptom resolution. In germline, CDR1 is GTSNPN, CDR2 SVGIG (reference sequence). The germline V and J ends were trimmed by 0 bases and 9 bases, with 21 bases remaining between them. The CDR3 runs to 17 residues. The V and J genes are TRBV30 and TRBJ1-6; D is undetermined. The sample taken for sequencing was PBMCs or T cells enriched from blood (not recorded which). This clonotype was obtained from a woman aged 45-59 years who had recovered from COVID-19. CDR3 coding DNA: TGTGCCTGGAGTGTAGACGCCGTCACTTCCCGGGGTTCACCCCTCCACTTT. This codes for CAWSVDAVTSRGSPLHF.